The 24 T cell receptor beta chains reported below all come from one sample, sequenced in a study of CD8 T cells in Susac syndrome. After extraction with the RNeasy kit, about 0.45 to 1 ug of the RNA was reverse transcribed using random hexamers. TCRdb fed the immunoSEQ multiplex PCR reads into MiXCR, producing one record per CDR3 protein. The profile shows about 400,000 distinct CDR3 sequences, 85% to 90% of them singletons. Sequenced material: CD8+ T cells from PBMCs. The receptors shown here come from a human donor with multiple sclerosis.

In DNA, the CDR3 is TGTGCCAGCAGCTTAGACTTACTTAATTCACCCCTCCACTTT. It codes for CASSLDLLNSPLHF. The chain joins TRBV5-5 to TRBJ1-6; D gene unclear. The CDR3 is 14 residues long. Trimming shortened V by 2 bases and J by 6 bases, and 9 bases separated the two germline ends. Germline values: CDR1 SGHKS, CDR2 YYEKEE (reference sequence). The complete variable domain, with remaining parts taken from reference TRBV5-5 and TRBJ1-6, reads DAGVTQSPTHLIKTRGQQVTLRCSPISGHKSVSWYQQVLGQGPQFIFQYYEKEERGRGNFPDRFSARQFPNYSSELNVNALLLGDSALYLCASSLDLLNSPLHFGNGTRLTVT.

The chain has TRBV7-9 and TRBJ2-1; D is possibly TRBD1 or TRBD2 (5 bases each). Per germline, CDR1 SEHNR and CDR2 FQNEAQ (reference sequence). The CDR3 covers 15 residues. Trimming left V 4 bases short and J 1 base short, with 11 bases between. The CDR3 DNA reads TGTGCCAGCAGCTCACCGGGACGGTCCTACAATGAGCAGTTCTTC. Residues: CASSSPGRSYNEQFF.

This clonotype has more than one count but fewer than ten. The chain employs TRBV6-1 and TRBJ2-1; no firm D call. The CDR3 runs 12 residues. Germline CDR1 reads MNHNS; CDR2 reads SASEGT. Trimming removed 5 bases from V and 5 bases from J, with 7 bases in between. The CDR3 DNA is TGTGCCAGCAGTTTCAGAGACAATGAGCAGTTCTTC. It translates to CASSFRDNEQFF.

The chain recombines TRBV6-5 with TRBJ1-5; 11 nucleotides align to TRBD1. The germline gives CDR1 MNHEY, CDR2 SVGAGI. There are 15 residues in the CDR3. Trimming cost V 5 bases and J 6 bases; bases outside gene matches: 6. The CDR3 DNA sequence: TGTGCCAGCAGTAGGCGGACAGGGGGCAGTCAGCCCCAGCATTTT. This translates into CASSRRTGGSQPQHF.

The chain has TRBV27 and TRBJ2-7; TRBD1 or TRBD2 may be the D gene (5 bases each). There are 14 residues in the CDR3. CDR1 is MNHEY, CDR2 SMNVEV, per germline (reference sequence). V was shortened by 6 bases and J by 2 bases, with 14 bases between the two germline ends. Written as DNA, the CDR3 is TGTGCCAGCAGCCCGACCGGGGCCACCTACGAGCAGTACTTC. This gives the protein CASSPTGATYEQYF.

The chain couples TRBV11-1 to TRBJ2-2; TRBD1 matches at 7 bases. The J segment lost 13 bases and the V segment lost 4 bases, leaving 6 bases of the junction unmatched. Germline values: CDR1 SGHAT, CDR2 FQDESV (reference sequence). CDR3 length equals 12 residues. The CDR3 is CASSSYRGALFF. The CDR3 nucleotides read TGTGCCAGCAGCTCATACAGGGGTGCGCTGTTTTTT.

The table lists this clonotype with a count of one. V is TRBV2 and J is TRBJ2-3; D ambiguous. V was cut by 8 bases and J by 1 base, with 10 bases left in between. Germline values: CDR1 SNHLY, CDR2 FYNNEI. CDR3 length: 13 residues. The chain's CDR3 is CASGDDRTDTQYF. In DNA, the CDR3 is TGTGCCAGCGGAGATGACCGCACAGATACGCAGTATTTT.

The genes are TRBV3-1 and TRBJ2-1, with D possibly matching TRBD2 (5 bases). The CDR3 covers 15 residues. Trimming took off 4 bases at V and 4 bases at J, with 14 bases between the two ends. Germline V lookup: CDR1 LGHDT, CDR2 YNNKEL (reference sequence). The CDR3 protein is CASSRLLEGYNEQFF. The DNA of the CDR3 is TGTGCCAGCAGCCGACTACTCGAAGGGTACAATGAGCAGTTCTTC.

The chain is built from TRBV29-1 and TRBJ2-7; 9 nucleotides agree with TRBD1. The CDR3 covers 14 residues. Germline V gene data show CDR1 as SQVTM and CDR2 as ANQGSEA. V trimming: 6 bases; J trimming: 3 bases; junction bases outside the gene matches: 9. The DNA of the CDR3 is TGCAGCGTGCTGATGTGGGACAGGGTCTACGAGCAGTACTTC. Amino acids: CSVLMWDRVYEQYF.

V and J are TRBV2 and TRBJ1-2, with D unresolved. V was cut by 5 bases and J by 5 bases, with 18 bases left in between. The CDR3 spans 15 residues. CDR1 is SNHLY, CDR2 FYNNEI, per germline. CDR3 protein: CASSHAPSGSYGYTF. The CDR3 DNA is TGTGCCAGCAGTCATGCCCCATCAGGCTCATATGGCTACACCTTC.

This chain links TRBV4-1 with TRBJ1-2; D is undetermined. The CDR3 contains 14 residues. Germline V gives CDR1 MGHRA, CDR2 YSYEKL. With 4 bases removed from V and 7 bases from J, the gap between germline ends came to 16 bases. The CDR3 loop reads CASSLPATDLGYTF. DNA for the CDR3: TGCGCCAGCAGCCTCCCGGCGACGGACCTTGGCTACACCTTC.

The chain recombines TRBV27 with TRBJ2-6, with D unresolved. The CDR3 length is 14 residues. Germline V CDR1 and CDR2: MNHEY, SMNVEV (reference sequence). Trimming took off 1 base at V and 3 bases at J, with 4 bases between the two ends. The CDR3 loop reads CASSLFGGANVLTF. CDR3 bases: TGTGCCAGCAGTTTATTCGGTGGGGCCAACGTCCTGACTTTC.

The chain joins TRBV20-1 to TRBJ2-1; D is unclear. V was shortened by 0 bases and J by 0 bases, with 12 bases between the two germline ends. Germline CDR1 is DFQATT and CDR2 is SNEGSKA (reference sequence). The CDR3 is 16 amino acids. CDR3 nucleotides: TGCAGTGCTAGAGATCTAGAAGAAAGCTCCTACAATGAGCAGTTCTTC. Its protein is CSARDLEESSYNEQFF.

The chain couples TRBV29-1 to TRBJ2-2; TRBD2 matches at 8 bases. Per germline, CDR1 SQVTM and CDR2 ANQGSEA. The CDR3 spans 14 residues. The V segment lost 5 bases and the J segment 0 bases; nucleotides outside the gene matches: 2. CDR3 residues: CSVISGTNTGELFF. The CDR3 DNA reads TGCAGCGTTATTAGCGGGACGAACACCGGGGAGCTGTTTTTT.

The J gene is TRBJ2-2, the V gene TRBV11-2, with D unresolved. Germline assignment: CDR1 SGHAT and CDR2 FQNNGV. Trimming pared 5 bases from V and 3 bases from J, leaving 10 bases between. This CDR3 is built from 14 residues. The CDR3 region is CASSTLDHTGELFF. DNA of the CDR3: TGTGCCAGCAGCACCCTCGACCACACCGGGGAGCTGTTTTTT.

The chain joins TRBV7-9 to TRBJ1-3; D may be TRBD1 (5 bases). V shed 5 bases and J shed 5 bases, with 25 bases lying between them. This CDR3 has 18 amino acids. Per germline, CDR1 SEHNR and CDR2 FQNEAQ (reference sequence). The CDR3 DNA reads TGTGCCAGCAGCCCCAGACTCGGGACGGCGAACCGCCGAAACACCATATATTTT. This gives the protein CASSPRLGTANRRNTIYF. Combining the CDR3 with reference TRBV7-9 and TRBJ1-3 gives the whole variable domain DTGVSQNPRHKITKRGQNVTFRCDPISEHNRLYWYRQTLGQGPEFLTYFQNEAQLEKSRLLSDRFSAERPKGSFSTLEIQRTEQGDSAMYLCASSPRLGTANRRNTIYFGEGSWLTVV.

This clonotype was seen just once. This rearrangement joins TRBV5-1 to TRBJ2-1; 8 positions agree with TRBD2. V lost 1 base, J lost 4 bases, and 10 bases stayed unmatched. CDR3 length equals 17 residues. Per germline, CDR1 SGHRS and CDR2 YFSETQ. The CDR3 reads CASSLLPSGSDYNEQFF. CDR3 DNA sequence: TGCGCCAGCAGCTTGTTGCCCAGCGGGAGTGATTACAATGAGCAGTTCTTC.

The chain recombines TRBV4-1 with TRBJ1-4; 12 bases line up with TRBD1. The CDR3 extends over 17 amino acids. Germline lookup yields CDR1 MGHRA and CDR2 YSYEKL. The trim removed 4 bases at V and 5 bases at J, leaving 8 bases unmatched. CDR3 in amino acids: CASSPGGQGAENEKLFF. Written as DNA, the CDR3 is TGCGCCAGCAGCCCTGGGGGACAGGGGGCGGAGAATGAAAAACTGTTTTTT.

The rearrangement links TRBV2 to TRBJ2-3; possibly TRBD2 for D (5 bases). CDR1 and CDR2 (germline): SNHLY, FYNNEI. This CDR3 region has 13 residues. Trimming took 1 base from V and 5 from J, leaving 7 bases between them. The CDR3 DNA follows: TGTGCCAGCAGTGAAGTGAGGGAAGATACGCAGTATTTT. Encoded protein: CASSEVREDTQYF. Combining the CDR3 with reference TRBV2 and TRBJ2-3 gives the whole variable domain EPEVTQTPSHQVTQMGQEVILRCVPISNHLYFYWYRQILGQKVEFLVSFYNNEISEKSEIFDDQFSVERPDGSNFTLKIRSTKLEDSAMYFCASSEVREDTQYFGPGTRLTVL.

The chain joins TRBV5-6 to TRBJ1-1, with unresolved D. Trimming pared 0 bases from V and 1 base from J, leaving 13 bases between. The CDR3 runs 16 residues. Germline V gives CDR1 SGHDT, CDR2 YYEEEE. The CDR3 bases are TGTGCCAGCAGCTTGGTCGGTCCGGACCCGAACACTGAAGCTTTCTTT. Protein product: CASSLVGPDPNTEAFF.

The J gene is TRBJ2-3, the V gene TRBV27; TRBD2 agrees at 12 bases. This CDR3 is built from 16 residues. Germline CDR1 and CDR2: MNHEY and SMNVEV (reference sequence). J gave up 2 bases and V 6 bases, and 6 bases lay outside the gene matches. CDR3 protein: CASSKGLAGNTDTQYF. CDR3 nucleotide sequence: TGTGCCAGCAGCAAAGGACTAGCGGGGAACACAGATACGCAGTATTTT.

The chain recombines TRBV2 with TRBJ2-7; no clear D. Germline CDR1 and CDR2: SNHLY and FYNNEI. Between the trimmed V and J ends, which lost 8 bases and 2 bases, there was a span of 7 bases. This CDR3 has 11 residues. The CDR3 loop reads CASLQTYEQYF. DNA for the CDR3: TGTGCCAGCTTACAGACCTACGAGCAGTACTTC. Variable domain in full (rest from reference TRBV2 and TRBJ2-7): EPEVTQTPSHQVTQMGQEVILRCVPISNHLYFYWYRQILGQKVEFLVSFYNNEISEKSEIFDDQFSVERPDGSNFTLKIRSTKLEDSAMYFCASLQTYEQYFGPGTRLTVT.

The V call is TRBV5-1, the J call TRBJ2-5; D may be TRBD1 or TRBD2 (5 bases each). V was shortened by 5 bases and J by 3 bases, with 20 bases between the two germline ends. The length of the CDR3 is 16 residues. CDR1 SGHRS and CDR2 YFSETQ come from the germline V gene. The CDR3 DNA sequence: TGCGCCAGCAGACTCCCTACCGGGACGATTGAAGAGACCCAGTACTTC. As protein: CASRLPTGTIEETQYF.

The gene calls are TRBV11-2 and TRBJ2-3; D call uncertain. The CDR3 extends over 14 amino acids. Germline V gene lookup returns CDR1 SGHAT and CDR2 FQNNGV. V lost 2 bases, J lost 5 bases, and 11 bases lay in between. The CDR3: CASSLLIEGDTQYF. CDR3 bases: TGTGCCAGCAGCTTACTTATTGAAGGAGATACGCAGTATTTT. Full variable domain (rest looked up from reference TRBV11-2 and TRBJ2-3): EAGVAQSPRYKIIEKRQSVAFWCNPISGHATLYWYQQILGQGPKLLIQFQNNGVVDDSQLPKDRFSAERLKGVDSTLKIQPAKLEDSAVYLCASSLLIEGDTQYFGPGTRLTVL.